This TCR beta chain was identified in a study of blood T cell repertoires in COVID-19 (dated by TCRdb to the early 2020s). In terms of the full investigation: Samples covering the acute and convalescent phases of COVID-19 were provided by collaborators in the United States, Italy and Spain. HLA class I and class II types, where available, came from metadata supplied by the sample provider rather than from assay-based typing. The repertoires were released in a freely available public database intended as a resource for research on the immune response to SARS-CoV-2. A de-identified subject ID, COVID-19 status, age in years and sex were almost always included in the sample metadata. The samples were drawn from the first 160 participants of the ongoing ImmuneRACE study and from over 950 subjects provided by 6 global collaborators. The material from the prospective study consisted of cDNA or gDNA derived from T cells, B-cell-depleted T cells, or PBMCs. Subjects who had been exposed to COVID-19, were actively infected with it, or had recovered from it provided the deeply sampled blood TCRbeta repertoires that made up the dataset. The investigation overall reported the following: The quantity of clinical and demographic metadata differed by source and by participant and was supplied without curation.

A note on this clone: The antigen it binds to is not known. No base qualities exist here, and no much larger clone lies one base off it.

Whole blood was collected in K2EDTA tubes by collaborating institutions according to the institutions' own protocols. For TCRbeta analysis, collaborator samples were shipped as frozen whole blood, as isolated PBMCs, or as DNA extracted from either sample type. The junction shows trimming of 5 bases on V and 1 base on J, and the gene matches do not reach 12 bases of it. Taken from cysteine to phenylalanine, the CDR3 has 18 residues. Kept here is only the CDR3 DNA, which spans 54 bases and is read in frame from base 1. As encoded in the germline V gene, CDR1 is SGHVS while CDR2 is FQNEAQ. The immunoSEQ Assay, a bias-controlled multiplex PCR, was used to amplify TCRbeta CDR3 regions from genomic DNA. On the authors' methods: The number of nucleated cells in each sample was estimated from the amplification of reference gene primers within the assay. To quantify the absolute abundance of each unique TCRbeta CDR3 rearrangement, sequence reads were collapsed and filtered. For each sample, productive Simpson clonality was calculated as the square root of Simpson's diversity index over productive rearrangements. TCRdb holds this immuneACCESS table with in-frame rearrangements only. Some clones are missing; in checked studies, unresolved V genes explain under half, and the rest has no known cause. The V and J calls and clone size are taken from that table; D and trimming were inferred from the DNA. For this sample the table gives 15,000 to 20,000 clones, of which more than 65% were detected only once. The leading ten clones occupy just over 9% of the sample.

Sequenced input: peripheral blood. Recombination connected TRBV7-8 to TRBJ2-1, and 9 junctional nucleotides match TRBD2. This TCR was sampled from a human donor in a cohort sampled during active COVID-19. The CDR3 reads CASSPSLGLAGSYNEQFF. The nucleotide sequence reads TGTGCCAGCAGCCCCAGCCTGGGGCTAGCGGGGTCCTACAATGAGCAGTTCTTC.